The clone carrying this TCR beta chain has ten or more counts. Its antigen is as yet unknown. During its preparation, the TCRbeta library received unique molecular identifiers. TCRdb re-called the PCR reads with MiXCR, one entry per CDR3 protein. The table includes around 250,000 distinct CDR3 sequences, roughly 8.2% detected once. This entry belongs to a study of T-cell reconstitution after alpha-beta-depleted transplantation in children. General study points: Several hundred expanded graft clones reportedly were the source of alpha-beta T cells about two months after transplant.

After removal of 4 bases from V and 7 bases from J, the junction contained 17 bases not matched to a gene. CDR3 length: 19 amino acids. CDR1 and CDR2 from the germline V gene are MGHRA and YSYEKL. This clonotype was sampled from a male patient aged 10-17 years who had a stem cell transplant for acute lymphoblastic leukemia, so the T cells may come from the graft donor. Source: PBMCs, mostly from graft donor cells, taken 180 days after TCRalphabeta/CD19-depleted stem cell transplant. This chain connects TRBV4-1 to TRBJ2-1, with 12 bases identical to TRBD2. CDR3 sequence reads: CASSLGTGQPGLAGNEQFF. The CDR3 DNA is TGCGCCAGCAGCCTTGGGACAGGACAACCCGGACTAGCGGGAAATGAGCAGTTCTTC.